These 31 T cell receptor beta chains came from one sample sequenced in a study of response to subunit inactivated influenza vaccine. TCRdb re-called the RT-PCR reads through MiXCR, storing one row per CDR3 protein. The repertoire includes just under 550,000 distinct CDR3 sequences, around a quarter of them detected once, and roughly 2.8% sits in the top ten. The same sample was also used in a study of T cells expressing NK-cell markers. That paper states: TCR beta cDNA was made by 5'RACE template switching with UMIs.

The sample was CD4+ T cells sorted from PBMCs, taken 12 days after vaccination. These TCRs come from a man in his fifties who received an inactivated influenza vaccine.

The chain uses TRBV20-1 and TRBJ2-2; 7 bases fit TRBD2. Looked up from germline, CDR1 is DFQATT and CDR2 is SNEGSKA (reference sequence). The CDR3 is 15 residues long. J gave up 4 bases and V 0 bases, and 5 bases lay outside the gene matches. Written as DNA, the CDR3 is TGCAGTGCTAGAGATCACGGGAGGTTCACCGGGGAGCTGTTTTTT. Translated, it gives CSARDHGRFTGELFF.

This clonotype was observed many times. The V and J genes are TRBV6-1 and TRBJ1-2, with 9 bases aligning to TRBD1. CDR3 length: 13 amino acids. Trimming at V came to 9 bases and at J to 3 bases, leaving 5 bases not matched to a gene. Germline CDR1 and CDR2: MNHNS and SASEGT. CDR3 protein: CASGQGPYYGYTF. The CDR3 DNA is TGTGCCAGTGGACAGGGGCCCTACTATGGCTACACCTTC.

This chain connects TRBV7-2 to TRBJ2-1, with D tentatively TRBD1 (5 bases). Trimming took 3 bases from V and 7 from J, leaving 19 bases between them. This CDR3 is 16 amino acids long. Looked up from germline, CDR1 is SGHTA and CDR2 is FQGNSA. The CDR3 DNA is TGTGCCAGCAGCTTGTCCGTAGGGGATAGTTGGAATGAGCAGTTCTTC. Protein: CASSLSVGDSWNEQFF.

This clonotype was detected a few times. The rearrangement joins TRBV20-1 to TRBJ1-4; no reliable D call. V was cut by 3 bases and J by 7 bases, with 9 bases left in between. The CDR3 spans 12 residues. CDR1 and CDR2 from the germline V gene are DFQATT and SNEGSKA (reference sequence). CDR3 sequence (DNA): TGCAGTGCTAGCCCTGGCACTGAAAAACTGTTTTTT. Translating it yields CSASPGTEKLFF.

This chain's CDR3 is CASSSRTGTTPNEQFF. CDR3 coding DNA: TGTGCCAGCAGCAGTCGGACCGGGACCACCCCCAATGAGCAGTTCTTC. The V and J genes are TRBV7-9 and TRBJ2-1; D is perhaps TRBD1 or TRBD2 (5 bases each). The CDR3 length is 16 residues. V lost 5 bases, J lost 6 bases, and 20 bases lay in between. CDR1 is SEHNR and CDR2 is FQNEAQ in the germline V gene (reference sequence).

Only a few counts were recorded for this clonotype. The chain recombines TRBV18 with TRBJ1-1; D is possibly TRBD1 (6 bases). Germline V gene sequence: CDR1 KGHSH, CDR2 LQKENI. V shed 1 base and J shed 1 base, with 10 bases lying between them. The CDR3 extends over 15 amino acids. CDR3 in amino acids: CASSPLGQTNTEAFF. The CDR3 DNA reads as TGTGCCAGCTCACCACTTGGACAGACGAACACTGAAGCTTTCTTT.

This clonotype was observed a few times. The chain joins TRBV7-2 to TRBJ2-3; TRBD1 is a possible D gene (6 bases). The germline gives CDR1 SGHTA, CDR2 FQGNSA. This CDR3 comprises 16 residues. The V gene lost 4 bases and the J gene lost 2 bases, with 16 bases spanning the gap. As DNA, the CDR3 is TGTGCCAGCAGCTCCCAGGGGTCAAAGTCCACAGATACGCAGTATTTT. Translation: CASSSQGSKSTDTQYF.

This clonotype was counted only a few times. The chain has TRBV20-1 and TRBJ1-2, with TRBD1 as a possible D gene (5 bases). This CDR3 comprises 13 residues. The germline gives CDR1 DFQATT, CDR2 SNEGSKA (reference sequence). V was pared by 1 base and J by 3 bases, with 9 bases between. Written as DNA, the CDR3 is TGCAGTGCTAGAGCTCCCAGGGACTATGGCTACACCTTC. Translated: CSARAPRDYGYTF.

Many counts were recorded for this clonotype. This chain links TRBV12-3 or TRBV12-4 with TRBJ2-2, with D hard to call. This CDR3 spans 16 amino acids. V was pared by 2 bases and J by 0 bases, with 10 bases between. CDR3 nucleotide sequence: TGTGCCAGCAGTTTATCCCGGATTGCGAACACCGGGGAGCTGTTTTTT. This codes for CASSLSRIANTGELFF.

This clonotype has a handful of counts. CDR3 nucleotides: TGTGCCAGCTCAGCAGCCGGGATGAACTATGGCTACACCTTC. The encoded protein is CASSAAGMNYGYTF. V and J are TRBV18 and TRBJ1-2; D remains ambiguous. The CDR3 sequence is 14 residues long. The V end was cut by 5 bases, the J end by 2 bases, with 12 bases between. The germline gives CDR1 KGHSH, CDR2 LQKENI.

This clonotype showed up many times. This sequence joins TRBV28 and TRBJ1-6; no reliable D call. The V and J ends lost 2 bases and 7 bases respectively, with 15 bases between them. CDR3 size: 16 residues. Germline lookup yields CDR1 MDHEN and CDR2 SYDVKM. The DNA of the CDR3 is TGTGCCAGCAGTTTACATAATCGGATCTTCAATTCACCCCTCCACTTT. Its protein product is CASSLHNRIFNSPLHF.

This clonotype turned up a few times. The CDR3 sequence is CASRGTGFDFEQYF. The CDR3 DNA is TGTGCCAGCAGGGGGACAGGGTTTGATTTCGAGCAGTACTTC. This rearrangement joins TRBV6-1 to TRBJ2-7, with 9 positions matching TRBD1. The germline CDR1 and CDR2 sequences are MNHNS and SASEGT. The CDR3 has 14 amino acids. V gave up 6 bases and J gave up 6 bases; unmatched junction bases: 9.

The CDR3 DNA is TGTGCCAGCACCCTTACCGTCACCCGCTACGAGCAGTACTTC. Its translation: CASTLTVTRYEQYF. The chain joins TRBV6-2 or TRBV6-3 to TRBJ2-7; D unclear. Germline V gives CDR1 MNHEY, CDR2 SVGEGT. The CDR3 totals 14 residues. V lost 7 bases and J 3 bases, leaving 16 bases between the germline ends.

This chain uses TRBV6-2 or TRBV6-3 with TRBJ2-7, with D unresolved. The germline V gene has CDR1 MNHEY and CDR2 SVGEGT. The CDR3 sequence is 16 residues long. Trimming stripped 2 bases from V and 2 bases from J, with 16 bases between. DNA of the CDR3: TGTGCCAGCAGTTACGCCGGTGGGGTGGGCACCTACGAGCAGTACTTC. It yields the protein CASSYAGGVGTYEQYF.

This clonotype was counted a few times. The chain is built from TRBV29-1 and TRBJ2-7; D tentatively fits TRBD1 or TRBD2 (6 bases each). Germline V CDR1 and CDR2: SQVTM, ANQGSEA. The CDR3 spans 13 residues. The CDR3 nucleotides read TGCACCGTCCGGGGGCTGCAACCCTACGAGCAGTACTTC. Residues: CTVRGLQPYEQYF.

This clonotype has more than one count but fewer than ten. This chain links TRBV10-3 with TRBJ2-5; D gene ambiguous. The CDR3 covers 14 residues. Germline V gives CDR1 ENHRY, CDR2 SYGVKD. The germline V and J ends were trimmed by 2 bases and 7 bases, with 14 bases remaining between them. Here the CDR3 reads CAISEDARDRTQYF. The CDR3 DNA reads TGTGCCATCAGTGAGGATGCTAGGGATCGGACCCAGTACTTC.

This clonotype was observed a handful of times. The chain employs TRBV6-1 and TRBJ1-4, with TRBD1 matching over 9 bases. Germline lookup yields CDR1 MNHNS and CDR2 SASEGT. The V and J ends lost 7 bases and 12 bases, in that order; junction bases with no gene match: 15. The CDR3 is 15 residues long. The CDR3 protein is CASTHNSGQGSELFF. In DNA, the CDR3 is TGTGCCAGCACCCACAACTCGGGACAGGGAAGTGAACTGTTTTTT.

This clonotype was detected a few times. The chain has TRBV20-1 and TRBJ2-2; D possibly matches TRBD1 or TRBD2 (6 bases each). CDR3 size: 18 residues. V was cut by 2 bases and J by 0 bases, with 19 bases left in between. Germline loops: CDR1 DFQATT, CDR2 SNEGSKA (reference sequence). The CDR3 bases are TGCAGTGCTAGACGGCTACTCACGGGGGCCGCGAACACCGGGGAGCTGTTTTTT. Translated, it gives CSARRLLTGAANTGELFF.

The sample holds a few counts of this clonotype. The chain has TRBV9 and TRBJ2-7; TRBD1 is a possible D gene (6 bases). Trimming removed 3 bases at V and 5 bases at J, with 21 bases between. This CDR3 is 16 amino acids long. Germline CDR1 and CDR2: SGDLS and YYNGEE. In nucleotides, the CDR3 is TGTGCCAGCAGCGGGATGCCCTCTGTGGGGGCCAACGAGCAGTACTTC. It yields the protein CASSGMPSVGANEQYF.

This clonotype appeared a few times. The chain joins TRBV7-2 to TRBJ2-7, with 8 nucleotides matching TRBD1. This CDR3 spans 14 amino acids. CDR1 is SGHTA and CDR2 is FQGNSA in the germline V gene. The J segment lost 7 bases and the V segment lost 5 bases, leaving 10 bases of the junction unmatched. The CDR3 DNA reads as TGTGCCAGCAGCGCGGACAGGGCCTGGAGGGAGCAGTACTTC. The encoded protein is CASSADRAWREQYF.

This chain's CDR3 is CASSQGAPFEQYF. Written as DNA, the CDR3 is TGTGCCAGCAGCCAGGGGGCCCCGTTCGAGCAGTACTTC. The chain uses TRBV3-1 and TRBJ2-7, with TRBD1 as a possible D gene (6 bases). This CDR3 has 13 amino acids. V lost 3 bases and J 6 bases, leaving 12 bases between the germline ends. Looked up from germline, CDR1 is LGHDT and CDR2 is YNNKEL (reference sequence).

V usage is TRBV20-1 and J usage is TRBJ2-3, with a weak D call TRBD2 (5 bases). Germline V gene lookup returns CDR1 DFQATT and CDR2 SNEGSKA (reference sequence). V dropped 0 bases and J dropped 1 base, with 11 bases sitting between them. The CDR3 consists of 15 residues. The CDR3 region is CSARDLSGGTDTQYF. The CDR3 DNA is TGCAGTGCTAGAGATCTGAGCGGAGGCACAGATACGCAGTATTTT.

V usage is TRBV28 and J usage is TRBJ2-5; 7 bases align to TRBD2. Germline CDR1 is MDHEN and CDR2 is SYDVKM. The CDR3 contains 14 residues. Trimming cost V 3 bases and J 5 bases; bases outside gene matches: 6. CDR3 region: CASSLVWEGETQYF. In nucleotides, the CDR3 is TGTGCCAGCAGTTTGGTCTGGGAGGGTGAGACCCAGTACTTC.

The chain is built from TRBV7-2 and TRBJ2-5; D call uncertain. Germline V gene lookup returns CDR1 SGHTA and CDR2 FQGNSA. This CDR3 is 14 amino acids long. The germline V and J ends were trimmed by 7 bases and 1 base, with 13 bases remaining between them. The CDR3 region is CASTLRRGQETQYF. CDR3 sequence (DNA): TGTGCCAGCACCTTGAGACGCGGCCAAGAGACCCAGTACTTC.

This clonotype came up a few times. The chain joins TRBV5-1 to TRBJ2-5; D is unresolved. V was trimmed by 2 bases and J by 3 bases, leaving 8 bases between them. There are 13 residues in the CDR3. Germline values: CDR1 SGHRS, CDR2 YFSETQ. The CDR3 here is CASSFVGKETQYF. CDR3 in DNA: TGCGCCAGCAGCTTCGTGGGAAAAGAGACCCAGTACTTC.

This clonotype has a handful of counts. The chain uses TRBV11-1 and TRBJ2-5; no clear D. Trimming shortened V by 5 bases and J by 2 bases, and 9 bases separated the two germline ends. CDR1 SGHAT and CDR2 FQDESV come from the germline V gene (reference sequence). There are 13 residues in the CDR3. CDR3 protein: CASSAVSQETQYF. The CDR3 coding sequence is TGTGCCAGCAGCGCGGTTTCGCAAGAGACCCAGTACTTC. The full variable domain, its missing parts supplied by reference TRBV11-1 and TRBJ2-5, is EAEVAQSPRYKITEKSQAVAFWCDPISGHATLYWYRQILGQGPELLVQFQDESVVDDSQLPKDRFSAERLKGVDSTLKIQPAELGDSAMYLCASSAVSQETQYFGPGTRLLVL.

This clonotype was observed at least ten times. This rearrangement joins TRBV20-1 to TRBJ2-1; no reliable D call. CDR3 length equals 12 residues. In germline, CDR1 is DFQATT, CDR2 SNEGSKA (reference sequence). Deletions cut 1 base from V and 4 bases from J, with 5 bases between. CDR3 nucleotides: TGCAGTGCTAGAGCAAGTTACAATGAGCAGTTCTTC. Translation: CSARASYNEQFF.

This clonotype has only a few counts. Here the CDR3 reads CAWSTGTPYSPLHF. The CDR3 DNA reads TGTGCCTGGAGCACCGGGACACCTTATTCACCCCTCCACTTT. This chain uses TRBV30 with TRBJ1-6; weak D call: TRBD1 (6 bases). V was pared by 3 bases and J by 8 bases, with 14 bases between. The CDR3 extends over 14 amino acids. Germline V gives CDR1 GTSNPN, CDR2 SVGIG (reference sequence).

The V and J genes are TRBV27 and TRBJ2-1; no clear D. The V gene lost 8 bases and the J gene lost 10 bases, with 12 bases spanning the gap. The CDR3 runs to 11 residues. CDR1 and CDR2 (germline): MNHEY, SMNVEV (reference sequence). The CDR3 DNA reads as TGTGCCAGCGGGTTTGCCGGCGAGCAGTTCTTC. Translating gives CASGFAGEQFF.

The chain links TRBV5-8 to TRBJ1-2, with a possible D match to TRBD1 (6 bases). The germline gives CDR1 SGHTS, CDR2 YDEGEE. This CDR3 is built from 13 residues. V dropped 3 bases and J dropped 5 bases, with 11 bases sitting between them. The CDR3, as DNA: TGTGCCAGCAGCTCCAGGGGAATGTATGGCTACACCTTC. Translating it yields CASSSRGMYGYTF.

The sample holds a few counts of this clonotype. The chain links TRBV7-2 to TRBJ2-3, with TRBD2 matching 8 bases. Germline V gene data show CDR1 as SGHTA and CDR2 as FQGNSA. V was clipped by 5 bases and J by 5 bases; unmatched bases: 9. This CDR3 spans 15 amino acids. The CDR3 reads CASSPSGSWGDTQYF. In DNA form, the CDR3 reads TGTGCCAGCAGCCCGAGCGGGAGCTGGGGAGATACGCAGTATTTT. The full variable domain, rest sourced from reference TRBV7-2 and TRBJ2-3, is GAGVSQSPSNKVTEKGKDVELRCDPISGHTALYWYRQSLGQGLEFLIYFQGNSAPDKSGLPSDRFSAERTGGSVSTLTIQRTQQEDSAVYLCASSPSGSWGDTQYFGPGTRLTVL.